The sequence of this T cell receptor beta chain was determined in a study of blood T cell repertoires in COVID-19. About the research overall: PBMCs, B-cell-depleted T cells, or T cells were the source of the cDNA or gDNA that made up the material.

Trimming pared 3 bases from V and 3 bases from J, leaving 11 bases between. The CDR3 covers 13 residues. The germline V gene encodes CDR1 DFQATT and CDR2 SNEGSKA (reference sequence). Method: immunoSEQ multiplex PCR; TCRdb's copy keeps in-frame clones and lacks some. The data show over 250,000 clones, roughly 91% seen once. The chain links TRBV20-1 to TRBJ2-5; D not resolved. The sequence came from a woman aged 55-69 years who had recovered from COVID-19. Sequencing was performed on PBMCs or T cells enriched from blood (not recorded which). The CDR3 loop is CSASITVKETQYF. For the CDR3, the DNA is TGCAGTGCTAGTATTACAGTAAAAGAGACCCAGTACTTC.